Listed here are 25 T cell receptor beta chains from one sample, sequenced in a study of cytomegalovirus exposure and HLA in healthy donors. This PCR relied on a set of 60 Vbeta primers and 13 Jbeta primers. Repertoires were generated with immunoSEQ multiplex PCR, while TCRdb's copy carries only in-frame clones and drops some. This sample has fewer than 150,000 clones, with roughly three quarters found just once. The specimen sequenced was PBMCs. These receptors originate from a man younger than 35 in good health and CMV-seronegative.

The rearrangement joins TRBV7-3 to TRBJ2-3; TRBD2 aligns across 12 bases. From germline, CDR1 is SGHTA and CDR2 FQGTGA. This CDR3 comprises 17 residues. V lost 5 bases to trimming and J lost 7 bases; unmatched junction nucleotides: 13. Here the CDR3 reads CASSLQPGLAGTNTQYF. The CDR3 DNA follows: TGTGCCAGCAGCCTACAGCCGGGACTAGCGGGTACTAATACGCAGTATTTT.

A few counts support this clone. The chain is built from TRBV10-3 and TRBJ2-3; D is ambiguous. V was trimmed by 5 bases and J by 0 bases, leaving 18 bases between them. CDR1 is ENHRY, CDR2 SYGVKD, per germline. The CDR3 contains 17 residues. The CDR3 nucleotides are TGTGCCATCAGTAATACCGGGTTCCCGACTAGCACAGATACGCAGTATTTT. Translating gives CAISNTGFPTSTDTQYF.

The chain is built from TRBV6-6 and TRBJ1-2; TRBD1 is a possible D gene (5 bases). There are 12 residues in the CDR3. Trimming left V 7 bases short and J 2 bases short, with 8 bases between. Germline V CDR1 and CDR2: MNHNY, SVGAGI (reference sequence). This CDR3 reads CASNRGNYGYTF. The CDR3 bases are TGTGCCAGCAATCGGGGGAACTATGGCTACACCTTC.

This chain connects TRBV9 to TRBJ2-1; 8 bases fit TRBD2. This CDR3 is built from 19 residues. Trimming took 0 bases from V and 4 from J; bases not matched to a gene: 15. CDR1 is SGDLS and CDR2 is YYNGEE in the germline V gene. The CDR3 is CASSVEGGGAGDLYNEQFF. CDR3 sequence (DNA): TGTGCCAGCAGCGTAGAGGGAGGGGGAGCGGGGGACTTATACAATGAGCAGTTCTTC.

Written as DNA, the CDR3 is TGCGCCAGCGGGCCGGCAGTTCTCAATCAGCCCCAGCATTTT. As protein: CASGPAVLNQPQHF. The chain uses TRBV10-2 and TRBJ1-5, with D unclear. V was clipped by 8 bases and J by 3 bases, with 14 bases between them. The CDR3 length is 14 residues. Germline assignment: CDR1 WSHSY and CDR2 SAAADI.

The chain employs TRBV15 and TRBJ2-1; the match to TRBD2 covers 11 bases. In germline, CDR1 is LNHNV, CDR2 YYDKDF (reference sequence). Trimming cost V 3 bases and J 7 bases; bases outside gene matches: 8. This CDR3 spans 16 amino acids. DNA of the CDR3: TGTGCCACCAGCAGGAATCCTAGCGGGAGGATAAATGAGCAGTTCTTC. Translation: CATSRNPSGRINEQFF.

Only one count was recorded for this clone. In nucleotides, the CDR3 is TGTGCCAGCAGCTTGGACAGGGGGATACAAGAGACCCAGTACTTC. It is translated as CASSLDRGIQETQYF. The chain uses TRBV7-3 and TRBJ2-5, with TRBD1 matching over 10 bases. This CDR3 has 15 residues. Germline V gives CDR1 SGHTA, CDR2 FQGTGA. With 3 bases clipped from V and 2 bases from J, the junction kept 3 bases outside the gene matches. Drawing the rest from reference TRBV7-3 and TRBJ2-5, the complete variable domain is GAGVSQTPSNKVTEKGKYVELRCDPISGHTALYWYRQSLGQGPEFLIYFQGTGAADDSGLPNDRFFAVRPEGSVSTLKIQRTERGDSAVYLCASSLDRGIQETQYFGPGTRLLVL.

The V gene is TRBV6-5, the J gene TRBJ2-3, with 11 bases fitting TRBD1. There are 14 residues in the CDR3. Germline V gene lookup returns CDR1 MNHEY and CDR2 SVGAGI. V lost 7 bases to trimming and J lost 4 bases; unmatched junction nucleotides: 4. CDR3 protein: CASKQGQGADTQYF. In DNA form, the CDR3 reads TGTGCCAGCAAGCAGGGACAGGGGGCAGATACGCAGTATTTT.

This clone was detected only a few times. In nucleotides, the CDR3 is TGTGCCAGCAGTGACGGACTTTCTGGAAACACCATATATTTT. Translation gives CASSDGLSGNTIYF. The chain links TRBV6-4 to TRBJ2-2; D gene unclear. The J call is doubtful: the DNA matches TRBJ1-3 better. The germline gives CDR1 MRHNA, CDR2 SNTAGT. This CDR3 comprises 14 residues.

In DNA, the CDR3 is TGTGCCACCGGGCACGCGTCCAGGGCTTTCTATGGCTACACCTTC. Its translation is CATGHASRAFYGYTF. This chain connects TRBV28 to TRBJ1-2, with D maybe TRBD1 (5 bases). Germline-derived CDR1 and CDR2 are MDHEN and SYDVKM. V gave up 10 bases and J gave up 4 bases, with 22 bases separating them. This CDR3 comprises 15 residues.

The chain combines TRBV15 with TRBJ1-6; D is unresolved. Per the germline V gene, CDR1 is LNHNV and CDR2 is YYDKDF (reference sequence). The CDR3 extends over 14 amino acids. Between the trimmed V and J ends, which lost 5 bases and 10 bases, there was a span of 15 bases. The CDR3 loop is CATSGWTHASPLHF. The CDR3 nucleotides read TGTGCCACCAGCGGATGGACTCACGCCTCACCCCTCCACTTT.

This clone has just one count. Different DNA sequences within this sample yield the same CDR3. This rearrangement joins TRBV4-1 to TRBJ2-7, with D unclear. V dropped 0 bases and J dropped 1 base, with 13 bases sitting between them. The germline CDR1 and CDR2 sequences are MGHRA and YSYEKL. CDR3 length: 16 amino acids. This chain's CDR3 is CASSQDYGVRSYEQYF. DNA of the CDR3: TGCGCCAGCAGCCAAGACTACGGAGTTAGGTCCTACGAGCAGTACTTC.

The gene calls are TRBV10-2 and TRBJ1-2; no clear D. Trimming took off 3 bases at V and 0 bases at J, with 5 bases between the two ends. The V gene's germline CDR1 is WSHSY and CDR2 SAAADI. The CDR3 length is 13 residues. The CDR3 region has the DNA TGCGCCAGCAGTGAAAGCTCTAACTATGGCTACACCTTC. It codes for CASSESSNYGYTF.

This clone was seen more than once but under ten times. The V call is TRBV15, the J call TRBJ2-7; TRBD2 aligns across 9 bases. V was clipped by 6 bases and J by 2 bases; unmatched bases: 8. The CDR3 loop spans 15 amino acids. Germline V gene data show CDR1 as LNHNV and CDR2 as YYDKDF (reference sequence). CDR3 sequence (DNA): TGTGCCACCAGTTTAGGGCTAGCGGGGACCTACGAGCAGTACTTC. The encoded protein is CATSLGLAGTYEQYF.

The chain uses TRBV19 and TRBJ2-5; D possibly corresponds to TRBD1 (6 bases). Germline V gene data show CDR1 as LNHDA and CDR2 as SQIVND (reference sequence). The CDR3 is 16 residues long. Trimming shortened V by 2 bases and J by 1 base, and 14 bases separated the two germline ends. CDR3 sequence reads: CASSINPTGLQETQYF. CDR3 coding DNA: TGTGCCAGTAGTATAAACCCGACAGGACTCCAAGAGACCCAGTACTTC.

CDR3 protein: CASRPGTGYGYTF. CDR3 DNA: TGTGCCAGCAGGCCCGGGACAGGATATGGCTACACCTTC. The chain joins TRBV28 to TRBJ1-2; TRBD1 aligns across 8 bases. Germline lookup yields CDR1 MDHEN and CDR2 SYDVKM. This CDR3 is built from 13 residues. V gave up 6 bases and J gave up 5 bases; unmatched junction bases: 5.

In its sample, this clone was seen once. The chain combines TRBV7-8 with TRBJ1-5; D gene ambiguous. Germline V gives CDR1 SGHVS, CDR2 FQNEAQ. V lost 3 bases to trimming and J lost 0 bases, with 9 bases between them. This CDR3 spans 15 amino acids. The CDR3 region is CASSFSELSNQPQHF. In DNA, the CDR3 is TGTGCCAGCAGCTTTTCTGAGCTTAGCAATCAGCCCCAGCATTTT. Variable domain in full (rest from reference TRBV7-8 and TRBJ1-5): GAGVSQSPRYKVAKRGQDVALRCDPISGHVSLFWYQQALGQGPEFLTYFQNEAQLDKSGLPSDRFFAERPEGSVSTLKIQRTQQEDSAVYLCASSFSELSNQPQHFGDGTRLSIL.

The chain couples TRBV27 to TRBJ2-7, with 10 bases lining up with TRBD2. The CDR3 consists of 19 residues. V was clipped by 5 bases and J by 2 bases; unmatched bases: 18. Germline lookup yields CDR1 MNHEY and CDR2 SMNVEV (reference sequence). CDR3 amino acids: CASSPRSDAGTSVAYEQYF. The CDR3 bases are TGTGCCAGCAGTCCACGGTCAGACGCCGGGACTAGCGTCGCCTACGAGCAGTACTTC.

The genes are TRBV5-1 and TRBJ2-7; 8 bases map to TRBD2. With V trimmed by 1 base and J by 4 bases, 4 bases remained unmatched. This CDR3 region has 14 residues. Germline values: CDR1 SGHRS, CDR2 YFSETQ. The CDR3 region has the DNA TGCGCCAGCAGCTTGAGGCTAGCGGGTTACGAGCAGTACTTC. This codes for CASSLRLAGYEQYF. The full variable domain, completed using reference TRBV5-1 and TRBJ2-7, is KAGVTQTPRYLIKTRGQQVTLSCSPISGHRSVSWYQQTPGQGLQFLFEYFSETQRNKGNFPGRFSGRQFSNSRSEMNVSTLELGDSALYLCASSLRLAGYEQYFGPGTRLTVT.

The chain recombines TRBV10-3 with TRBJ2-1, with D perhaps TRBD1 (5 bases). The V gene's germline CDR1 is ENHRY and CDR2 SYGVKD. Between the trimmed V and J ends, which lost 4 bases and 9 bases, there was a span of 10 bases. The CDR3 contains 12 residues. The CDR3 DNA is TGTGCCATCAGTGCCGGAAGGGGTGAGCAGTTCTTC. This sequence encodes CAISAGRGEQFF.

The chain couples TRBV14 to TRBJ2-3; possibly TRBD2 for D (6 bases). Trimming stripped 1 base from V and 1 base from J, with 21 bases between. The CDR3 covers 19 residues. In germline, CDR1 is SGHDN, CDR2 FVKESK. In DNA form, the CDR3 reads TGTGCCAGCAGCCAAGCCGCCCTGGGGCGGGAAGGTGGCACAGATACGCAGTATTTT. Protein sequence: CASSQAALGREGGTDTQYF.

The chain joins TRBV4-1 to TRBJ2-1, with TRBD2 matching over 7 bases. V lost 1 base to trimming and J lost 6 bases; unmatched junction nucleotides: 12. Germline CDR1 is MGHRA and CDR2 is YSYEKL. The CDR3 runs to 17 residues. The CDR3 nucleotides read TGCGCCAGCAGCCAAGTCCCAGTGGGGGAGGGCCCCAATGAGCAGTTCTTC. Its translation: CASSQVPVGEGPNEQFF.

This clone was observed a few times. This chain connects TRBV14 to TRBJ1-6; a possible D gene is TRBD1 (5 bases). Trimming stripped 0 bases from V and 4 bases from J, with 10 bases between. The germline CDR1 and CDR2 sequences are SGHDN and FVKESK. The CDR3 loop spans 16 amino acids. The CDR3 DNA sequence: TGTGCCAGCAGCCAAGACGACGGACATTATAATTCACCCCTCCACTTT. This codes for CASSQDDGHYNSPLHF.

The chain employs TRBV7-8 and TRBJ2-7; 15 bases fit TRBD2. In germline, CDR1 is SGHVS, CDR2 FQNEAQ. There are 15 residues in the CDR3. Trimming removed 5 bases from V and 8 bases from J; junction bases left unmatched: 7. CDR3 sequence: CASSPQGLAGGKQYF. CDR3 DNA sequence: TGTGCCAGCAGCCCCCAGGGACTAGCGGGAGGAAAGCAGTACTTC. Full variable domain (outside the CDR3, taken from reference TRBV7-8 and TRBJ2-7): GAGVSQSPRYKVAKRGQDVALRCDPISGHVSLFWYQQALGQGPEFLTYFQNEAQLDKSGLPSDRFFAERPEGSVSTLKIQRTQQEDSAVYLCASSPQGLAGGKQYFGPGTRLTVT.

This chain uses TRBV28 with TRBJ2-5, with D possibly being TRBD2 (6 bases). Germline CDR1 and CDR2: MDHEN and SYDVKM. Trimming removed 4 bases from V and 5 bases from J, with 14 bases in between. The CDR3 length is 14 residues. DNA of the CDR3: TGTGCCAGCAGTTCCGGGGGTGGGGGGGAGACCCAGTACTTC. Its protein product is CASSSGGGGETQYF.